Presented here are 23 T cell receptor beta chains from one specimen sequenced in a study of blood T cell repertoires in COVID-19 (dated by TCRdb to 2019 to 2021). Library prep was done by the immunoSEQ multiplex PCR assay. Here the immuneACCESS table is served through TCRdb, limited to in-frame sequences with V and J called. Missing clones are a known gap in these copies; in checked studies unresolved V genes cover under half, and the rest lacks a known reason. The sample profile shows about 400,000 clones; around 88% of them were found once. Around 4.4% of the sample lies in the top ten. Specimen: peripheral blood. The receptors shown here come from a woman aged 25 to 39 with acute or convalescent COVID-19.

CDR3 loop: CASSLGTGAGEETQYF. In DNA, the CDR3 is TGTGCCAGCAGCTTAGGTACAGGGGCCGGTGAAGAGACCCAGTACTTC. The rearrangement links TRBV11-3 to TRBJ2-5; 7 nucleotides match TRBD1. Germline lookup yields CDR1 SGHNT and CDR2 YENEEA. The CDR3 covers 16 residues. The J segment lost 3 bases and the V segment lost 1 base, leaving 8 bases of the junction unmatched.

This chain links TRBV9 with TRBJ1-6; 7 positions match TRBD1. The J segment lost 10 bases and the V segment lost 3 bases, leaving 10 bases of the junction unmatched. CDR3 length equals 15 residues. Germline lookup yields CDR1 SGDLS and CDR2 YYNGEE. The CDR3 region has the DNA TGTGCCAGCAGCGGACCGGACAGGTTGGGGTCACCCCTCCACTTT. It translates to CASSGPDRLGSPLHF. Full variable domain (remainder filled in from reference TRBV9 and TRBJ1-6): DSGVTQTPKHLITATGQRVTLRCSPRSGDLSVYWYQQSLDQGLQFLIQYYNGEERAKGNILERFSAQQFPDLHSELNLSSLELGDSALYFCASSGPDRLGSPLHFGNGTRLTVT.

The chain employs TRBV19 and TRBJ2-7; possibly TRBD1 for D (5 bases). The CDR3 has 14 amino acids. Germline V gene data show CDR1 as LNHDA and CDR2 as SQIVND (reference sequence). V was shortened by 3 bases and J by 0 bases, with 9 bases between the two germline ends. Written as DNA, the CDR3 is TGTGCCAGTAGTATTTCCGACAGCTCCTACGAGCAGTACTTC. Amino acids: CASSISDSSYEQYF.

CDR3 in amino acids: CASSGAGTGLGKLFF. CDR3 DNA sequence: TGTGCCAGCAGCGGCGCCGGGACAGGGTTAGGAAAACTGTTTTTT. This sequence joins TRBV9 and TRBJ1-4, with TRBD1 identical over 9 bases. The length of the CDR3 is 15 residues. CDR1 SGDLS and CDR2 YYNGEE come from the germline V gene. J gave up 10 bases and V 3 bases, and 10 bases lay outside the gene matches.

The gene calls are TRBV19 and TRBJ1-1; D is uncertain. CDR1 and CDR2 (germline): LNHDA, SQIVND (reference sequence). Trimming shortened V by 5 bases and J by 0 bases, and 13 bases separated the two germline ends. The CDR3 totals 15 residues. The CDR3 spells CASSDTGRLNTEAFF. CDR3 in DNA: TGTGCCAGTAGTGATACCGGCAGGCTGAACACTGAAGCTTTCTTT.

The genes are TRBV7-9 and TRBJ2-7, with D possibly being TRBD2 (5 bases). This CDR3 has 13 residues. The V gene lost 6 bases and the J gene lost 6 bases, with 15 bases spanning the gap. The germline V gene encodes CDR1 SEHNR and CDR2 FQNEAQ (reference sequence). CDR3 residues: CASREGRGGEQYF. The CDR3 DNA is TGTGCCAGCAGAGAGGGCAGAGGAGGCGAGCAGTACTTC.

The chain is built from TRBV9 and TRBJ2-5, with 14 bases matching TRBD2. This CDR3 is built from 17 residues. Trimming at V came to 4 bases and at J to 2 bases, leaving 7 bases not matched to a gene. From germline, CDR1 is SGDLS and CDR2 YYNGEE. CDR3 sequence reads: CASSPGTSGGPQETQYF. The CDR3 DNA follows: TGTGCCAGCAGCCCCGGGACTAGCGGGGGCCCTCAAGAGACCCAGTACTTC.

This chain joins TRBV10-1 and TRBJ1-4; the D is unclear. The CDR3 sequence is 14 residues long. The V gene lost 5 bases and the J gene lost 1 base, with 8 bases spanning the gap. CDR1 is WNHNN and CDR2 is SYGVQD in the germline V gene (reference sequence). This chain's CDR3 is CASSYRRTNEKLFF. The CDR3 DNA reads as TGCGCCAGCAGTTACCGGAGAACTAATGAAAAACTGTTTTTT.

Turning to this clone: Other DNA sequences in the same sample also yield this CDR3. The chain combines TRBV7-3 with TRBJ2-3; weak D call: TRBD2 (6 bases). CDR3 length equals 11 residues. CDR1 and CDR2 from the germline V gene are SGHTA and FQGTGA. V was clipped by 5 bases and J by 6 bases, with 6 bases between them. In nucleotides, the CDR3 is TGTGCCAGCAGCCGGGGGGATACGCAGTATTTT. Translated: CASSRGDTQYF.

This clone occurred a few times. Sequence at one end of the junction differs from germline and may be a read error. The chain links TRBV10-1 to TRBJ1-5, with D unclear. CDR1 WNHNN and CDR2 SYGVQD come from the germline V gene (reference sequence). The CDR3 has 11 amino acids. The CDR3 DNA reads TGCGCCAGGCATAGGGCCGTCGGGAGTCTTTTT. Translating gives CARHRAVGSLF.

The chain couples TRBV27 to TRBJ2-1; the match to TRBD1 covers 7 bases. The V and J ends lost 3 bases and 0 bases, in that order; junction bases with no gene match: 2. The germline V gene encodes CDR1 MNHEY and CDR2 SMNVEV (reference sequence). The CDR3 extends over 15 amino acids. CDR3 nucleotide sequence: TGTGCCAGCAGTTTGGACAGGAGCTCCTACAATGAGCAGTTCTTC. Translation: CASSLDRSSYNEQFF.

The V gene is TRBV24-1, the J gene TRBJ1-2, with a tentative D call TRBD1 (5 bases). Trimming took 3 bases from V and 4 from J, leaving 11 bases between them. The CDR3 contains 14 residues. Germline V gives CDR1 KGHDR, CDR2 SFDVKD. The CDR3 spells CATSDQDSSYGYTF. CDR3 in DNA: TGTGCCACCAGTGATCAAGACAGTTCCTATGGCTACACCTTC.

The chain links TRBV5-5 to TRBJ2-1, with 15 bases that match TRBD2. Germline CDR1 is SGHKS and CDR2 is YYEKEE (reference sequence). The ends lost 4 bases at V and 6 bases at J; junction bases unmatched: 8. The CDR3 is made up of 17 amino acids. CDR3 sequence reads: CASSPGTSGGLSNEQFF. DNA for the CDR3: TGTGCCAGCAGCCCAGGGACTAGCGGGGGGTTGAGCAATGAGCAGTTCTTC.

Here the CDR3 reads CASSQQIGQAYYEQYF. The CDR3 bases are TGTGCCAGCAGCCAGCAAATCGGACAGGCCTACTACGAGCAGTACTTC. The rearrangement links TRBV7-2 to TRBJ2-7; 7 bases map to TRBD1. This CDR3 spans 16 amino acids. The germline CDR1 and CDR2 sequences are SGHTA and FQGNSA. V lost 5 bases and J lost 3; bases outside the gene matches: 13.

This chain uses TRBV27 with TRBJ2-5; 11 bases line up with TRBD2. This CDR3 is 15 amino acids long. Germline V gives CDR1 MNHEY, CDR2 SMNVEV (reference sequence). The V segment lost 6 bases and the J segment 5 bases; nucleotides outside the gene matches: 8. The CDR3 reads CASRTSGALFETQYF. CDR3 coding DNA: TGTGCCAGCAGGACTAGCGGGGCTCTGTTTGAGACCCAGTACTTC.

This clone appeared a single time. The chain recombines TRBV20-1 with TRBJ1-1; D is unresolved. V was pared by 4 bases and J by 11 bases, with 14 bases between. Germline-derived CDR1 and CDR2 are DFQATT and SNEGSKA (reference sequence). The CDR3 is 11 amino acids. CDR3 DNA sequence: TGCAGTGCTATCACCGGGGTTGAGGCTTTCTTT. Residues: CSAITGVEAFF.

The gene calls are TRBV10-3 and TRBJ2-3, with TRBD2 identical over 8 bases. The CDR3 is 17 residues long. Trimming at V came to 4 bases and at J to 2 bases, leaving 11 bases not matched to a gene. CDR1 is ENHRY and CDR2 is SYGVKD in the germline V gene. The CDR3 spells CAISVSPAGELTDTQYF. CDR3 DNA sequence: TGTGCCATCAGTGTAAGTCCAGCGGGGGAGCTCACAGATACGCAGTATTTT.

This sequence joins TRBV2 and TRBJ1-5; possible D gene TRBD1, 6 bases. The CDR3 has 13 amino acids. Germline loops: CDR1 SNHLY, CDR2 FYNNEI. V was trimmed by 5 bases and J by 4 bases, leaving 9 bases between them. CDR3 nucleotides: TGTGCCAGCAGTAAACAGGGAAATCAGCCCCAGCATTTT. Protein sequence: CASSKQGNQPQHF. Supplemented by reference TRBV2 and TRBJ1-5, the full variable domain reads EPEVTQTPSHQVTQMGQEVILRCVPISNHLYFYWYRQILGQKVEFLVSFYNNEISEKSEIFDDQFSVERPDGSNFTLKIRSTKLEDSAMYFCASSKQGNQPQHFGDGTRLSIL.

The chain is built from TRBV11-2 and TRBJ2-7; 7 bases agree with TRBD2. The V gene's germline CDR1 is SGHAT and CDR2 FQNNGV. This CDR3 region has 16 residues. The V and J ends lost 7 bases and 0 bases, in that order; junction bases with no gene match: 12. The chain's CDR3 is CASMNEPGLSSYEQYF. The DNA for the CDR3 is TGTGCCAGCATGAATGAGCCGGGACTAAGCTCCTACGAGCAGTACTTC.

This clone appeared a single time. This chain connects TRBV18 to TRBJ2-7; TRBD1 aligns across 9 bases. In germline, CDR1 is KGHSH, CDR2 LQKENI. This CDR3 spans 15 amino acids. The trim removed 5 bases at V and 6 bases at J, leaving 11 bases unmatched. CDR3 in amino acids: CASSSFPGTGIEQYF. The DNA of the CDR3 is TGTGCCAGCTCATCATTCCCCGGGACAGGGATCGAGCAGTACTTC. The full variable domain, rest sourced from reference TRBV18 and TRBJ2-7, is NAGVMQNPRHLVRRRGQEARLRCSPMKGHSHVYWYRQLPEEGLKFMVYLQKENIIDESGMPKERFSAEFPKEGPSILRIQQVVRGDSAAYFCASSSFPGTGIEQYFGPGTRLTVT.

V and J are TRBV7-9 and TRBJ2-2; the D gene is possibly TRBD1 (6 bases). This CDR3 has 18 residues. The ends were cut back, 0 bases at V and 1 base at J, with 15 bases in the middle. CDR1 is SEHNR, CDR2 FQNEAQ, per germline (reference sequence). The CDR3 DNA follows: TGTGCCAGCAGCTTAGCGGGATACAGGGTTCGGAACACCGGGGAGCTGTTTTTT. It is translated as CASSLAGYRVRNTGELFF.

The chain uses TRBV28 and TRBJ1-5; no definite D call. CDR1 and CDR2 from the germline V gene are MDHEN and SYDVKM. This CDR3 is 13 amino acids long. V was clipped by 10 bases and J by 2 bases, with 12 bases between them. The CDR3 coding sequence is TGTGCCACGAGCAGCGGGCGCAATCAGCCCCAGCATTTT. Translation: CATSSGRNQPQHF. The full variable domain, completed using reference TRBV28 and TRBJ1-5, is DVKVTQSSRYLVKRTGEKVFLECVQDMDHENMFWYRQDPGLGLRLIYFSYDVKMKEKGDIPEGYSVSREKKERFSLILESASTNQTSMYLCATSSGRNQPQHFGDGTRLSIL.

The chain is built from TRBV4-1 and TRBJ2-7; perhaps TRBD1 as D (5 bases). Germline V gives CDR1 MGHRA, CDR2 YSYEKL. V dropped 2 bases and J dropped 2 bases, with 13 bases sitting between them. CDR3 size: 15 residues. CDR3 loop: CASSQPGRAPYEQYF. CDR3 bases: TGCGCCAGCAGCCAACCGGGCAGGGCACCCTACGAGCAGTACTTC.